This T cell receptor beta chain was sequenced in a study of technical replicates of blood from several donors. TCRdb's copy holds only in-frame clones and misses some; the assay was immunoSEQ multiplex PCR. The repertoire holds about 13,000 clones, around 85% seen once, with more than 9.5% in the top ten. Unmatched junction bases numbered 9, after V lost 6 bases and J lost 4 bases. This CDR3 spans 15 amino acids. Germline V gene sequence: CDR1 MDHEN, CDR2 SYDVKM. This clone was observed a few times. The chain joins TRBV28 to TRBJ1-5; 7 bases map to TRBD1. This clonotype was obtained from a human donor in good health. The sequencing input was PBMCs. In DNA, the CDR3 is TGTGCCAGCAGGGCCCTGGACAGGCTAAATCAGCCCCAGCATTTT. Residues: CASRALDRLNQPQHF.